This passage covers 23 T cell receptor beta chains from one sample sequenced in a study of OX40 agonist ivuxolimab in advanced cancers. Produced via immunoSEQ multiplex PCR; TCRdb's table is partial and in-frame only. The data contain approximately 60,000 clones, about four fifths of them singletons. Sequenced material: CD4+ or CD8+ T cells sorted from blood, taken in a trial of the OX40 agonist ivuxolimab. The source is an adult with an advanced solid tumor such as melanoma, head and neck, liver or kidney cancer.

The chain couples TRBV7-2 to TRBJ1-4, with TRBD1 matching 8 bases. The trim removed 4 bases at V and 2 bases at J, leaving 6 bases unmatched. This CDR3 has 16 residues. Germline CDR1 and CDR2: SGHTA and FQGNSA. The DNA of the CDR3 is TGTGCCAGCAGCTCTCAGGGGGCTTTGACTAATGAAAAACTGTTTTTT. Encoded protein: CASSSQGALTNEKLFF.

The gene calls are TRBV5-1 and TRBJ2-3; D is possibly TRBD1 or TRBD2 (5 bases each). The CDR3 runs to 13 residues. Germline V gene lookup returns CDR1 SGHRS and CDR2 YFSETQ. V dropped 10 bases and J dropped 6 bases, with 18 bases sitting between them. CDR3 region: CAPEGAGGDTQYF. The CDR3 DNA is TGCGCCCCCGAAGGGGCAGGCGGGGATACGCAGTATTTT.

The chain couples TRBV7-2 to TRBJ2-3, with a tentative D call TRBD1 (6 bases). The CDR3 sequence is 14 residues long. Germline-derived CDR1 and CDR2 are SGHTA and FQGNSA. The ends were cut back, 1 base at V and 3 bases at J, with 8 bases in the middle. The CDR3 DNA reads TGTGCCAGCAGCTTAGGGACAGTGACAGATACGCAGTATTTT. It translates to CASSLGTVTDTQYF.

In this sample, this clone is medium-sized. The chain is built from TRBV6-1 and TRBJ2-2; 9 positions agree with TRBD1. The V and J ends lost 5 bases and 0 bases, in that order; junction bases with no gene match: 1. The CDR3 runs to 15 residues. Germline CDR1 and CDR2: MNHNS and SASEGT. CDR3 loop: CASSWTGANTGELFF. The CDR3 coding sequence is TGTGCCAGCAGTTGGACAGGGGCGAACACCGGGGAGCTGTTTTTT.

V gene TRBV7-9 combines with J gene TRBJ2-5; tentatively, D is TRBD1 or TRBD2 (5 bases each). The CDR3 runs 15 residues. In germline, CDR1 is SEHNR, CDR2 FQNEAQ (reference sequence). V was pared by 5 bases and J by 5 bases, with 18 bases between. The CDR3 DNA sequence: TGTGCCAGCAGCCTCCGTCATCGGGGCGGGGAGACCCAGTACTTC. Residues: CASSLRHRGGETQYF.

The rearrangement uses TRBV19 and TRBJ1-1; 8 nucleotides align to TRBD1. J was trimmed by 1 base and V by 5 bases; bases with no gene match: 6. The V gene's germline CDR1 is LNHDA and CDR2 SQIVND (reference sequence). The CDR3 sequence is 15 residues long. CDR3 in DNA: TGTGCCAGTAGTTACTTGACAGGGGCGAACACTGAAGCTTTCTTT. Translating it yields CASSYLTGANTEAFF. Using reference TRBV19 and TRBJ1-1 for the parts outside the CDR3, the full variable domain is DGGITQSPKYLFRKEGQNVTLSCEQNLNHDAMYWYRQDPGQGLRLIYYSQIVNDFQKGDIAEGYSVSREKKESFPLTVTSAQKNPTAFYLCASSYLTGANTEAFFGQGTRLTVV.

This chain uses TRBV6-6 with TRBJ1-2; D call uncertain. The CDR3 consists of 15 residues. Germline-derived CDR1 and CDR2 are MNHNY and SVGAGI (reference sequence). Trimming took off 5 bases at V and 4 bases at J, with 17 bases between the two ends. The CDR3 loop is CASSPLGGASYGYTF. CDR3 bases: TGTGCCAGCAGTCCTCTGGGAGGTGCCTCCTATGGCTACACCTTC.

The rearrangement links TRBV18 to TRBJ1-1; D remains unclear. The CDR3 is made up of 15 amino acids. Germline V gene data show CDR1 as KGHSH and CDR2 as LQKENI. With 1 base removed from V and 0 bases from J, the gap between germline ends came to 9 bases. DNA for the CDR3: TGTGCCAGCTCACCACAGGCGGGGTTGAACACTGAAGCTTTCTTT. It translates to CASSPQAGLNTEAFF.

CDR3 sequence (DNA): TGTGCCAGCAGTGCCCTAGGGGGGGTTTACCAGCCCCAGCATTTT. It translates to CASSALGGVYQPQHF. V is TRBV6-1 and J is TRBJ1-5; maybe TRBD1 (6 bases). Germline values: CDR1 MNHNS, CDR2 SASEGT. The V and J ends lost 4 bases and 7 bases respectively, with 17 bases between them. The length of the CDR3 is 15 residues.

The chain links TRBV2 to TRBJ2-1, with no clear D. V lost 9 bases, J lost 7 bases, and 7 bases lay in between. This CDR3 spans 10 amino acids. Germline loops: CDR1 SNHLY, CDR2 FYNNEI. The CDR3 DNA follows: TGTGCCAGATCTAAAAATGAGCAGTTCTTC. Translating it yields CARSKNEQFF.

The chain is built from TRBV18 and TRBJ1-2; 8 bases agree with TRBD1. Germline CDR1 reads KGHSH; CDR2 reads LQKENI. This CDR3 contains 14 residues. V dropped 3 bases and J dropped 6; count of bases not matched to a gene: 6. In nucleotides, the CDR3 is TGTGCCAGCTCACCGGGCAGGGGGCAGGATGGCTACACCTTC. This codes for CASSPGRGQDGYTF. The full variable domain, rest sourced from reference TRBV18 and TRBJ1-2, is NAGVMQNPRHLVRRRGQEARLRCSPMKGHSHVYWYRQLPEEGLKFMVYLQKENIIDESGMPKERFSAEFPKEGPSILRIQQVVRGDSAAYFCASSPGRGQDGYTFGSGTRLTVV.

The chain couples TRBV14 to TRBJ2-3, with 13 bases identical to TRBD2. The CDR3 length is 22 residues. CDR1 is SGHDN and CDR2 is FVKESK in the germline V gene. Trimming removed 8 bases from V and 5 bases from J; junction bases left unmatched: 28. CDR3 nucleotides: TGTGCCAGCTCAGGCCTCAGAGGCTCCGGGACTAGCGGGGTCCGCCGAGGAGATACGCAGTATTTT. Protein sequence: CASSGLRGSGTSGVRRGDTQYF.

The rearrangement uses TRBV10-3 and TRBJ1-2; tentative D call: TRBD1 (6 bases). Germline lookup yields CDR1 ENHRY and CDR2 SYGVKD. V lost 5 bases, J lost 8 bases, and 18 bases lay in between. The CDR3 is 14 amino acids. The CDR3 region is CAISSTGRAGGYTF. As DNA, the CDR3 is TGTGCCATCAGTTCTACAGGGCGGGCGGGGGGCTACACCTTC.

The V gene is TRBV2, the J gene TRBJ1-1; TRBD1 might be the D (5 bases). Trimming took 0 bases from V and 8 from J, leaving 10 bases between them. The length of the CDR3 is 13 residues. From germline, CDR1 is SNHLY and CDR2 FYNNEI. CDR3 DNA: TGTGCCAGCAGTGAAGCGTTCGGGGGAGAAGCTTTCTTT. Translation: CASSEAFGGEAFF.

This chain links TRBV19 with TRBJ1-1; D gene uncertain. The V gene's germline CDR1 is LNHDA and CDR2 SQIVND (reference sequence). The CDR3 is made up of 13 amino acids. V was clipped by 3 bases and J by 2 bases, with 7 bases between them. CDR3 bases: TGTGCCAGTAGTATCGGCATCAACACTGAAGCTTTCTTT. Translated: CASSIGINTEAFF.

The genes are TRBV27 and TRBJ1-6, with 9 bases that match TRBD1. V lost 5 bases, J lost 6 bases, and 5 bases stayed unmatched. There are 15 residues in the CDR3. Germline V gives CDR1 MNHEY, CDR2 SMNVEV (reference sequence). The CDR3 DNA follows: TGTGCCAGCAGTCCCCTGACAGGGGGTAATTCACCCCTCCACTTT. This codes for CASSPLTGGNSPLHF.

A few counts support this clone. V is TRBV9 and J is TRBJ2-2, with D perhaps matching TRBD1 (6 bases). V was clipped by 0 bases and J by 3 bases, with 12 bases between them. Germline V lookup: CDR1 SGDLS, CDR2 YYNGEE. The CDR3 has 16 residues. The CDR3 sequence is CASSVVPGVDTGELFF. The DNA for the CDR3 is TGTGCCAGCAGCGTAGTACCAGGGGTCGACACCGGGGAGCTGTTTTTT. The whole variable domain, filled in from reference TRBV9 and TRBJ2-2, reads DSGVTQTPKHLITATGQRVTLRCSPRSGDLSVYWYQQSLDQGLQFLIQYYNGEERAKGNILERFSAQQFPDLHSELNLSSLELGDSALYFCASSVVPGVDTGELFFGEGSRLTVL.

This clone was seen just once. V and J are TRBV9 and TRBJ2-5; D is possibly TRBD2 (7 bases). Germline assignment: CDR1 SGDLS and CDR2 YYNGEE. This CDR3 is built from 16 residues. Between the trimmed V and J ends, which lost 2 bases and 1 base, there was a span of 15 bases. The CDR3 is CASSVSGGQGQETQYF. The DNA of the CDR3 is TGTGCCAGCAGCGTCTCCGGGGGGCAGGGCCAAGAGACCCAGTACTTC.

V is TRBV7-8 and J is TRBJ2-1; 7 bases are a match to TRBD2. The CDR3 is 15 residues long. CDR1 and CDR2 (germline): SGHVS, FQNEAQ. Trimming at V came to 5 bases and at J to 5 bases, leaving 9 bases not matched to a gene. The DNA of the CDR3 is TGTGCCAGCAGCCCATTAACGACTAGCAACAATGAGCAGTTCTTC. It is translated as CASSPLTTSNNEQFF.

V is TRBV2 and J is TRBJ1-5, with 10 bases lining up with TRBD1. CDR1 and CDR2 (germline): SNHLY, FYNNEI. The junction had 17 bases not matched to a gene; V was cut back by 2 bases and J by 4 bases. The CDR3 runs to 20 residues. CDR3 nucleotide sequence: TGTGCCAGCAGTGAATGGACAGGGGGGGTTGGTTGGGTTGGGAATCAGCCCCAGCATTTT. It encodes CASSEWTGGVGWVGNQPQHF.

The chain carries TRBV9 and TRBJ1-1; unclear D gene. CDR1 and CDR2 (germline): SGDLS, YYNGEE. This CDR3 is 13 amino acids long. The ends were cut back, 1 base at V and 0 bases at J, with 4 bases in the middle. CDR3 loop: CASSVSVNTEAFF. Here the CDR3 DNA reads TGTGCCAGCAGCGTATCAGTGAACACTGAAGCTTTCTTT. Looking up the rest from reference TRBV9 and TRBJ1-1 gives the full variable domain: DSGVTQTPKHLITATGQRVTLRCSPRSGDLSVYWYQQSLDQGLQFLIQYYNGEERAKGNILERFSAQQFPDLHSELNLSSLELGDSALYFCASSVSVNTEAFFGQGTRLTVV.

This sequence joins TRBV27 and TRBJ2-5, with a tentative D call TRBD1 (5 bases). V was trimmed by 8 bases and J by 10 bases, leaving 14 bases between them. The CDR3 loop spans 11 amino acids. Germline CDR1 MNHEY, CDR2 SMNVEV (reference sequence). The CDR3: CASARDGHQYF. Here the CDR3 DNA reads TGTGCCAGCGCCAGAGACGGACACCAGTACTTC.

The chain employs TRBV5-4 and TRBJ2-1; 10 bases line up with TRBD1. The V gene's germline CDR1 is SGHNT and CDR2 YYREEE (reference sequence). CDR3 length equals 15 residues. The V and J ends lost 5 bases and 8 bases, in that order; junction bases with no gene match: 10. CDR3 region: CASSQAGTGDHEQFF. DNA of the CDR3: TGTGCCAGCAGTCAAGCCGGGACAGGGGACCATGAGCAGTTCTTC.